This T cell receptor (beta chain) was documented in a study of human T cells and chemical hapten exposure. Study background: A 2 cm by 2 cm inner upper arm patch received 2% DPC for sensitization. The study traced per-sample TCR yield variation mainly to small differences in pooled library volumes.

One entry per CDR3 protein, called by TCRdb with MiXCR from the RACE reads. Found here are about 350,000 distinct CDR3 sequences, roughly 6.3% of them singletons; the top ten hold over 5.5%. Documented time point: patch test 2, 6 weeks after DPC sensitization. Treatment denoted: therapeutic diphenylcyclopropenone sensitization with weekly scalp DPC. At patch-test visits, sampling came before the patch test. V was trimmed by 3 bases and J by 4 bases, leaving 9 bases between them. The CDR3 is made up of 13 amino acids. Note on this clonotype: Its antigen is still unknown.

Findings of the study overall: The presence of alopecia in the donors means their immune response may differ from healthy people's.

The V and J genes are TRBV12-3 or TRBV12-4 and TRBJ1-2; no definite D call. Specimen: whole blood, collected in connection with sensitization to the hapten diphenylcyclopropenone (DPC). The source is a young woman with alopecia areata. Some clones in this sample may be carry-over from other donors' samples. CDR3 sequence (DNA): TGTGCCAGCAGTTTCCCTGGGAGCTATGGCTACACCTTC. Its protein product is CASSFPGSYGYTF.